Each of the 20 T cell receptor beta chains below was sequenced from the same sample in a study of OX40 agonist ivuxolimab in advanced cancers. Some clones are missing from TCRdb's copy, which holds only in-frame ones; the method was immunoSEQ multiplex PCR. The sample contains some 74,000 clones, 65% to 90% of which appear only once. This specimen consisted of CD4+ or CD8+ T cells sorted from blood, obtained in a trial of the OX40 agonist ivuxolimab. Every receptor here comes from an adult with an advanced solid tumor such as melanoma, head and neck, liver or kidney cancer.

The chain has TRBV10-3 and TRBJ2-6; weak D call: TRBD1 (5 bases). Germline-derived CDR1 and CDR2 are ENHRY and SYGVKD. This CDR3 region has 15 residues. With 3 bases removed from V and 2 bases from J, the gap between germline ends came to 8 bases. The CDR3 nucleotides read TGTGCCATCAGTGAAATAGGGGCTGGGGCCAACGTCCTGACTTTC. It codes for CAISEIGAGANVLTF.

This clone has a handful of counts. The chain couples TRBV7-2 to TRBJ1-2; D may be TRBD1 (5 bases). The V and J ends lost 5 bases and 8 bases respectively, with 21 bases between them. The CDR3 contains 15 residues. Per germline, CDR1 SGHTA and CDR2 FQGNSA. As DNA, the CDR3 is TGTGCCAGCAGCCCACAACCGGGACGCCTGGGAGGCTACACCTTC. Translated: CASSPQPGRLGGYTF.

This clone was seen a single time. V usage is TRBV30 and J usage is TRBJ1-6; D is unclear. This CDR3 contains 14 residues. CDR1 is GTSNPN, CDR2 SVGIG, per germline (reference sequence). V dropped 3 bases and J dropped 0 bases, with 6 bases sitting between them. The CDR3 DNA follows: TGTGCCTGGAGCCCGATCTCCTATAATTCACCCCTCCACTTT. Translated, it gives CAWSPISYNSPLHF.

The chain has TRBV4-1 and TRBJ2-6; 8 bases fit TRBD1. This CDR3 contains 16 residues. After removal of 6 bases from V and 8 bases from J, the junction contained 12 bases not matched to a gene. From germline, CDR1 is MGHRA and CDR2 YSYEKL. CDR3 nucleotides: TGCGCCAGCAGGTTCGGGACAGGCCGGGGGTCCAACGTCCTGACTTTC. Amino acids: CASRFGTGRGSNVLTF.

This chain connects TRBV5-6 to TRBJ2-7, with D perhaps matching TRBD2 (5 bases). The CDR3 loop spans 13 amino acids. Trimming left V 1 base short and J 6 bases short, with 11 bases between. Germline loops: CDR1 SGHDT, CDR2 YYEEEE. The CDR3 spells CASSLRGWGEQYF. For the CDR3, the DNA is TGTGCCAGCAGCTTGCGGGGTTGGGGCGAGCAGTACTTC. The full variable domain, in which reference TRBV5-6 and TRBJ2-7 provide the parts outside the CDR3, is DAGVTQSPTHLIKTRGQQVTLRCSPKSGHDTVSWYQQALGQGPQFIFQYYEEEERQRGNFPDRFSGHQFPNYSSELNVNALLLGDSALYLCASSLRGWGEQYFGPGTRLTVT.

V gene TRBV4-1 combines with J gene TRBJ2-5, with TRBD2 matching 9 bases. Germline V gene lookup returns CDR1 MGHRA and CDR2 YSYEKL. V was clipped by 5 bases and J by 0 bases; unmatched bases: 10. This CDR3 contains 17 residues. CDR3 DNA sequence: TGCGCCAGCAGCGGCACGGGAGCGGGAGGAAACCAAGAGACCCAGTACTTC. Its translation is CASSGTGAGGNQETQYF.

This clone showed up just a few times. The chain carries TRBV18 and TRBJ2-7; 7 nucleotides line up with TRBD1. The CDR3 contains 13 residues. The germline gives CDR1 KGHSH, CDR2 LQKENI. The V gene end was trimmed by 6 bases and the J gene end by 4 bases; junction bases not matched to a gene: 6. The CDR3, as DNA: TGTGCCAGCTCGGCCAGACAGGGTTACGAGCAGTACTTC. This encodes CASSARQGYEQYF.

This clone was seen only a few times. The chain joins TRBV7-8 to TRBJ2-1; 9 bases match TRBD2. This CDR3 comprises 17 residues. Per the germline V gene, CDR1 is SGHVS and CDR2 is FQNEAQ. V lost 0 bases to trimming and J lost 3 bases; unmatched junction nucleotides: 6. In nucleotides, the CDR3 is TGTGCCAGCAGCTTAGCCCTACGTAGCGGGGGCTACAATGAGCAGTTCTTC. Protein sequence: CASSLALRSGGYNEQFF.

The chain is built from TRBV5-1 and TRBJ1-1, with D uncertain. This CDR3 is built from 15 residues. V dropped 6 bases and J dropped 3 bases, with 18 bases sitting between them. Germline V gives CDR1 SGHRS, CDR2 YFSETQ. The CDR3 here is CASKRAWATDTEAFF. Here the CDR3 DNA reads TGCGCCAGCAAGAGAGCTTGGGCAACGGACACTGAAGCTTTCTTT.

The J gene is TRBJ1-1, the V gene TRBV4-3; 7 nucleotides agree with TRBD1. The ends lost 4 bases at V and 4 bases at J; junction bases unmatched: 9. Germline CDR1 reads LGHNA; CDR2 reads YSLEER. The CDR3 covers 15 residues. The CDR3: CASSRLGGGFTEAFF. CDR3 sequence (DNA): TGCGCCAGCAGCCGCCTAGGGGGCGGTTTCACTGAAGCTTTCTTT.

The chain is built from TRBV4-2 and TRBJ1-1; possibly TRBD1 for D (5 bases). CDR1 and CDR2 from the germline V gene are LGHNA and YNFKEQ. The V end lost 0 bases, the J end lost 2 bases, and 19 bases lay between the germline ends. CDR3 length equals 18 residues. The CDR3 region has the DNA TGTGCCAGCAGCCAAGAGCACCCTCTGCGGGGGGTTAACACTGAAGCTTTCTTT. It yields the protein CASSQEHPLRGVNTEAFF.

V is TRBV7-2 and J is TRBJ2-1; 8 bases agree with TRBD2. CDR3 size: 16 residues. The germline gives CDR1 SGHTA, CDR2 FQGNSA. J lost 7 bases, V lost 5 bases, and 13 bases had no gene match. The CDR3 DNA reads as TGTGCCAGCAGCCCTACGCTCGGGGGGGCCAGAAATGAGCAGTTCTTC. This codes for CASSPTLGGARNEQFF.

The chain has TRBV12-5 and TRBJ2-2; 11 bases are a match to TRBD2. Germline V gene lookup returns CDR1 LGHNT and CDR2 FRNRAP. This CDR3 spans 15 amino acids. J lost 5 bases, V lost 3 bases, and 2 bases had no gene match. The CDR3 nucleotides are TGTGCTAGTGGTTTTACTAGCGGGAGTACCGGGGAGCTGTTTTTT. As protein: CASGFTSGSTGELFF.

This rearrangement joins TRBV28 to TRBJ1-6; tentative D call: TRBD1 (6 bases). CDR3 length: 15 amino acids. CDR1 and CDR2 (germline): MDHEN, SYDVKM. The V gene lost 2 bases and the J gene lost 9 bases, with 14 bases spanning the gap. This chain's CDR3 is CASSLAGGEGSPLHF. CDR3 nucleotide sequence: TGTGCCAGCAGTTTAGCGGGGGGCGAAGGTTCACCCCTCCACTTT.

This chain's CDR3 is CSVAWPTVEQFF. The CDR3 DNA is TGCAGCGTTGCATGGCCTACGGTTGAGCAGTTCTTC. This chain connects TRBV29-1 to TRBJ2-1; D not resolved. The CDR3 runs 12 residues. V lost 4 bases, J lost 9 bases, and 13 bases lay in between. In germline, CDR1 is SQVTM, CDR2 ANQGSEA.

The chain links TRBV6-5 to TRBJ2-3; a possible D gene is TRBD1 (6 bases). The V end lost 2 bases, the J end lost 4 bases, and 13 bases lay between the germline ends. Germline V gives CDR1 MNHEY, CDR2 SVGAGI. CDR3 length equals 15 residues. CDR3 sequence reads: CASSYRGHPADTQYF. The CDR3 DNA sequence: TGTGCCAGCAGTTACAGGGGACATCCCGCAGATACGCAGTATTTT.

The genes are TRBV10-3 and TRBJ2-6; D is perhaps TRBD1 or TRBD2 (6 bases each). Germline V lookup: CDR1 ENHRY, CDR2 SYGVKD. The CDR3 sequence is 15 residues long. Deletions cut 6 bases from V and 4 bases from J, with 13 bases between. CDR3: CAISPQGRGANVLTF. DNA of the CDR3: TGTGCCATCAGCCCCCAGGGGAGGGGGGCCAACGTCCTGACTTTC.

The chain joins TRBV5-1 to TRBJ1-6; possible D gene TRBD1, 6 bases. Per the germline V gene, CDR1 is SGHRS and CDR2 is YFSETQ. CDR3 length: 13 residues. V gave up 4 bases and J gave up 10 bases, with 12 bases separating them. The CDR3 reads CASSTRTDSPLHF. CDR3 DNA: TGCGCCAGCAGCACCCGGACAGACTCACCCCTCCACTTT.

CDR3 nucleotides: TGTGCCAGCAACGGCGGGGGGGGATCCTACAATGAGCAGTTCTTC. As protein: CASNGGGGSYNEQFF. The V gene is TRBV2, the J gene TRBJ2-1; 9 positions match TRBD2. The germline CDR1 and CDR2 sequences are SNHLY and FYNNEI. The CDR3 runs to 15 residues. With V trimmed by 7 bases and J by 1 base, 5 bases remained unmatched.

The chain joins TRBV9 to TRBJ2-7; either TRBD1 or TRBD2 may supply D (5 bases each). Germline CDR1 reads SGDLS; CDR2 reads YYNGEE. The CDR3 has 14 amino acids. V shed 0 bases and J shed 2 bases, with 9 bases lying between them. CDR3 sequence: CASSVATGPYEQYF. The CDR3, as DNA: TGTGCCAGCAGCGTAGCTACGGGGCCCTACGAGCAGTACTTC.